This T cell receptor beta chain was sequenced during a study of blood T cell repertoires in COVID-19. Study-level information: T cells, B-cell-depleted T cells, or PBMCs supplied cDNA or gDNA.

Germline CDR1 and CDR2: SGHRS and YFSETQ. V was pared by 2 bases and J by 4 bases, with 18 bases between. The CDR3 loop spans 16 amino acids. In the authors' workflow: Reference gene primer amplification yielded estimated nucleated cell counts. Produced via immunoSEQ multiplex PCR; TCRdb's table is partial and in-frame only. The D gene and trimming were derived from the DNA, and the V and J assignments and clone size from that table. The repertoire includes about 300,000 clones, 87% of them detected once, and about 1.4% sits in the top ten. Sequencing was done on a sample of peripheral blood. This sequence joins TRBV5-1 and TRBJ1-1; no firm D call. The source of this sequence is a woman between 35 and 50 years old who had recovered from COVID-19. The CDR3 loop is CASSLAKWVESTEAFF. DNA of the CDR3: TGCGCCAGCAGCTTAGCTAAGTGGGTGGAGTCCACTGAAGCTTTCTTT. The full variable domain, completed using reference TRBV5-1 and TRBJ1-1, is KAGVTQTPRYLIKTRGQQVTLSCSPISGHRSVSWYQQTPGQGLQFLFEYFSETQRNKGNFPGRFSGRQFSNSRSEMNVSTLELGDSALYLCASSLAKWVESTEAFFGQGTRLTVV.